Sequencing of this T cell receptor (beta chain) was carried out in a study of Tregs in tolerant kidney transplant recipients. Comment on this clone: Its antigen is unidentified.

Related graft donors supplied nonmyeloablative bone marrow transplants, and mixed chimerism was transient. Unstimulated Tregs (CD4+CD25+CD127-) and CD4+CD25- non-Tregs were sorted from PBMCs. The germline V and J ends were trimmed by 6 bases and 3 bases, with 15 bases remaining between them. CDR1 and CDR2 (germline): MNHEY, SVGAGI. CDR3 length: 14 residues. Study-wide points: This study did not directly address biological reproducibility. Validation in larger populations is needed because few patients were studied. Changing PCR primers prevented nucleotide comparison between some patients' samples.

Assay used: immunoSEQ multiplex PCR; TCRdb lists only in-frame clones, some missing. The repertoire holds about 90,000 clones, 80% to 95% seen once, with under 2% in the top ten. The sequences come from CD4+ T cells from blood (PBMCs), collected 12 months after the transplant. This TCR derives from a human patient who received a combined kidney and bone marrow transplant. Some T cells may have originated in the graft donor. The rearrangement links TRBV6-5 to TRBJ2-7; maybe TRBD1 (5 bases). The CDR3 here is CASRMLGRDYEQYF. The CDR3 nucleotides are TGTGCCAGCAGAATGTTAGGCAGGGACTACGAGCAGTACTTC.